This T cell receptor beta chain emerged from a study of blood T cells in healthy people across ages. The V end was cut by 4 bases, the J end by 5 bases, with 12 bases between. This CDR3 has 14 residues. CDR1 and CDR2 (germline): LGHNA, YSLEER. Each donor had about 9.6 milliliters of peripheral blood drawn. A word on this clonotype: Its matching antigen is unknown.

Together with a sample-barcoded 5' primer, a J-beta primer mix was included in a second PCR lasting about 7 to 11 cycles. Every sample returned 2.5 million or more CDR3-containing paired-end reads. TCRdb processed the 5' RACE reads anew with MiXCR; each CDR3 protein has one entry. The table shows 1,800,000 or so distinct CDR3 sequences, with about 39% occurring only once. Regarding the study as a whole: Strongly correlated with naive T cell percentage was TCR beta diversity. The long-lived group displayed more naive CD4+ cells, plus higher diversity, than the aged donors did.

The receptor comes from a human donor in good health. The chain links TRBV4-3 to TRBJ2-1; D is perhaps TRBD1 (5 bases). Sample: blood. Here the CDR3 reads CASSLGPSDNEQFF. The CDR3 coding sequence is TGCGCCAGCAGCCTGGGGCCGTCCGACAATGAGCAGTTCTTC.